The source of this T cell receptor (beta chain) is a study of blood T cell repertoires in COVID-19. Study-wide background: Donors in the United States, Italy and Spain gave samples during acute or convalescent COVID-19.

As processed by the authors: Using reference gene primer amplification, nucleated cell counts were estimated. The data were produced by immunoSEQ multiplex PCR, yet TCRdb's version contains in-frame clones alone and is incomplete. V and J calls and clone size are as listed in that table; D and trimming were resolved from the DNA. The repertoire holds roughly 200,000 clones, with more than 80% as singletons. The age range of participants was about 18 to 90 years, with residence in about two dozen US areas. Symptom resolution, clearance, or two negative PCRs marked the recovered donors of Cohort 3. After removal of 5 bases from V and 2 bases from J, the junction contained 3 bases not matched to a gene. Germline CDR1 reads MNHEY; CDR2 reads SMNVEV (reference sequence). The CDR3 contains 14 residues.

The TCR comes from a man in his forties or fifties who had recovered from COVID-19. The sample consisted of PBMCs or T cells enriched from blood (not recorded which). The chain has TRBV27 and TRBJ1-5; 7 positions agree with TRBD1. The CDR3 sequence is CASSNRGGNQPQHF. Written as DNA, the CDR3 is TGTGCCAGCAGTAACAGGGGAGGCAATCAGCCCCAGCATTTT.